This T cell receptor (beta chain) was documented in a study of sequential checkpoint blockade in melanoma (dated by TCRdb to between 2018 and 2020). Broadly, across the study: Using 1:1 randomization, the trial assigned patients either to first-line nivolumab followed by ipilimumab (arm A) or to ipilimumab followed by nivolumab (arm B). Maintenance nivolumab came after each of the two trial sequences. The paper as a whole reports these results and caveats: Validation of the response-prediction model combining TCR metrics and mutation burden is needed in larger, independent patient cohorts.

The treatment or condition label, as the study defines it: randomized to nivolumab then ipilimumab (arm A) or the reverse (arm B). None of the trial patients had been given prior DNA-damaging chemotherapy. On a FACS Aria II flow cytometer, live CD3+CD8+ cells that were negative for CD19 and CD56 were sorted from thawed PBMCs. Samples were obtained from patients with melanoma enrolled in CheckMate 064, a randomized, open-label phase II trial of sequential checkpoint blockade. Peripheral blood mononuclear cells were collected by leukapheresis, purified using Ficoll-Paque, and frozen in human serum containing 10% DMSO. Immediately after sorting, the purity of sorted blood CD3+CD8+ cells was verified to be >95%, after which DNA was extracted. Taken from cysteine to phenylalanine, the CDR3 has 14 residues. The CDR3 DNA has 42 bases and is translated from base 1. In regard to this clone: Its antigen is still unknown. There are no base qualities to consult, and no much larger clone falls within one base.

TCRbeta CDR3 regions were immunosequenced from genomic DNA with the immunoSEQ Assay. Before high-throughput sequencing, genomic DNA was amplified using bias-controlled multiplex PCR. From the authors' description of their analysis: To quantify the absolute abundance of each unique TCRbeta CDR3 region, the sequences were collapsed and filtered. Clonality, defined as 1 minus Pielou's evenness, was calculated using productive rearrangements only. A previously published method was used to identify clones whose frequencies were significantly greater in on-treatment samples than in baseline samples. TCRdb obtained this table from immuneACCESS and retained in-frame rearrangements with V and J assigned. These tables miss some clones; where compared with another copy, unresolved V genes account for less than half of the shortfall, and the remainder is unexplained. The DNA was the basis for D and trimming; V, J and clone size are from that table. The sample table contains about 13,000 clones; only one count was recorded for around 80% of them. The ten most abundant clones make up over 25% of the sample.

This clonotype was sampled from a human donor with melanoma. The sequence is built from TRBV21-1 and TRBJ1-1. TRBV21-1 counts as a pseudogene. The source was CD8+ T cells sorted from blood (inferred from file names), collected from a patient given nivolumab and ipilimumab in sequence. CDR3 reads: CATLSGGAKTEAFF. The sequenced DNA: TGTGCCACCCTCTCGGGGGGGGCAAAAACTGAAGCTTTCTTT.